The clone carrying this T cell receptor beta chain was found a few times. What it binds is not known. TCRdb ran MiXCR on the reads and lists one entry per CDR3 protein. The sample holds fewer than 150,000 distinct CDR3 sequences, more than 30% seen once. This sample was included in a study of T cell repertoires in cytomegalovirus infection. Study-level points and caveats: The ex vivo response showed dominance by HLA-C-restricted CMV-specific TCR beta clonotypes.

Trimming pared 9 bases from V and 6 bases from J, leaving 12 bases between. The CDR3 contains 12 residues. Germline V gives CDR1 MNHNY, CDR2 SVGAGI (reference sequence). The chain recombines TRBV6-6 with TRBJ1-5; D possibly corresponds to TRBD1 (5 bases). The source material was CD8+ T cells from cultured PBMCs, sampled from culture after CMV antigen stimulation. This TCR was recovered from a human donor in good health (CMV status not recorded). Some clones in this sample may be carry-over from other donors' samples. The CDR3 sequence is CASLGVGQPQHF. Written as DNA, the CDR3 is TGTGCCAGTCTAGGGGTCGGTCAGCCCCAGCATTTT.